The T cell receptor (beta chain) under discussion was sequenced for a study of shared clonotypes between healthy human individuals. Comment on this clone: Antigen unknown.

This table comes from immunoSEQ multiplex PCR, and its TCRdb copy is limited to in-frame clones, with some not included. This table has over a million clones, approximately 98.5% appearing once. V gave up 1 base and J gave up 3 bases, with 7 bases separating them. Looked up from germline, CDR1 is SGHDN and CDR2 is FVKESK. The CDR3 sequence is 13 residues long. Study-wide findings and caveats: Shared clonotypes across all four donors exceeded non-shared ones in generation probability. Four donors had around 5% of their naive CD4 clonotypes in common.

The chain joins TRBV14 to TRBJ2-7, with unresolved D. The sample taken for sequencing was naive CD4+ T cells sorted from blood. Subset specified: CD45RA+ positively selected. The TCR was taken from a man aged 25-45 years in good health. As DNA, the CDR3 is TGTGCCAGCAGCCAAGCCCAGCTCTACGAGCAGTACTTC. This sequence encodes CASSQAQLYEQYF.